Below are 15 T cell receptor beta chains sequenced from a single sample in a study of tumor-infiltrating lymphocytes in primary liver carcinoma. Extraction of RNA together with DNA used about 17-31 mg of unsorted bulk tissue. Starting from approximately 470 ng of total RNA, TCR beta cDNA was produced with a primer in the constant region. Three-round nested multiplex PCR performed with slightly modified ARM-PCR produced the TCR beta libraries. The study ran its first two PCR rounds for around 9 cycles each, using TRBV1-TRBV30 forward primers and a C-beta reverse primer. From the multiplex PCR reads, TCRdb called clonotypes with MiXCR, one entry per CDR3 protein. The data show 90,000 to 110,000 distinct CDR3 sequences, around 80% seen once. The sequenced sample was liver tumor tissue from sampling region 3. Subset defined: tumor region T3, left-lateral pole. Source of these receptors: a man aged 40-50 years with primary liver carcinoma and hepatitis B virus infection.

This clonotype was picked up one time. One end of the junction is discordant with germline, which a read error may explain. This chain links TRBV6-6 with TRBJ1-6, with 7 bases matching TRBD1. Germline V CDR1 and CDR2: MNHNY, SVGAGI (reference sequence). This CDR3 comprises 13 residues. CDR3 coding DNA: TGTACCAGCAATACTACAGGGGTTTCGCCCCTCCACTTT. Translating gives CTSNTTGVSPLHF.

Concerning this clonotype: One end of the junction does not line up with germline, which may come from a read error. The chain recombines TRBV6-1 with TRBJ2-6; D is possibly TRBD1 (5 bases). In germline, CDR1 is MNHNS, CDR2 SASEGT. CDR3 length equals 16 residues. DNA of the CDR3: TGTGCCAGCAGAGCCAGCCCCAATTCTGGGGCCAACGTCCTGACTTTT. This sequence encodes CASRASPNSGANVLTF.

This clonotype was counted between two and nine times. This sequence joins TRBV18 and TRBJ2-2; D remains unclear. Germline V gives CDR1 KGHSH, CDR2 LQKENI. The V and J ends lost 1 base and 5 bases respectively, with 2 bases between them. CDR3 length: 12 residues. The CDR3 is CASSPRTGELFF. The CDR3 DNA reads as TGTGCCAGCTCACCACGGACCGGGGAGCTGTTTTTT. Using reference TRBV18 and TRBJ2-2 for the parts outside the CDR3, the full variable domain is NAGVMQNPRHLVRRRGQEARLRCSPMKGHSHVYWYRQLPEEGLKFMVYLQKENIIDESGMPKERFSAEFPKEGPSILRIQQVVRGDSAAYFCASSPRTGELFFGEGSRLTVL.

As regards this clonotype: One end of the junction varies from germline; a read error may be responsible. The V call is TRBV29-1, the J call TRBJ2-7, with a tentative D call TRBD1 (5 bases). The V gene's germline CDR1 is SQVTM and CDR2 ANQGSEA. The CDR3 extends over 12 amino acids. The CDR3 spells CSALTVSYKQYF. The DNA of the CDR3 is TGCAGCGCCCTGACAGTCTCCTACAAGCAGTACTTC.

In this sample, this clonotype turned up a few times. Its ends do not fully match the called genes, so a read error is possible. V gene TRBV4-1 combines with J gene TRBJ2-6; 9 bases are a match to TRBD1. The CDR3 spans 18 residues. Germline V gene data show CDR1 as MGHRA and CDR2 as YSYEKL. CDR3 sequence (DNA): TGCGCCAACAGCCAACCGGGACAGGGTGTCGGAGGGGCCAACGTCCTGAGTTTC. This codes for CANSQPGQGVGGANVLSF.

Concerning this clonotype itself: A read error may account for a junction end that differs from germline. This chain joins TRBV4-1 and TRBJ2-5, with 7 bases aligning to TRBD1. Germline V gene sequence: CDR1 MGHRA, CDR2 YSYEKL. The CDR3 has 15 residues. The CDR3: CANNQGDVKEETQYF. The CDR3 coding sequence is TGTGCCAACAACCAGGGGGACGTTAAGGAGGAGACCCAGTACTTC.

With regard to this clonotype: The junction departs from germline at one end; a sequencing error may be responsible. This chain joins TRBV5-4 and TRBJ2-3, with D hard to call. CDR3 length equals 17 residues. Germline CDR1 and CDR2: SGHNT and YYREEE (reference sequence). The CDR3 sequence: CTSSTSRARTITDTQYF. The CDR3 region has the DNA TGTACCAGCAGCACTTCCCGCGCGCGAACTATCACAGATACGCAGTATTTT. Full variable domain (remainder filled in from reference TRBV5-4 and TRBJ2-3): ETGVTQSPTHLIKTRGQQVTLRCSSQSGHNTVSWYQQALGQGPQFIFQYYREEENGRGNFPPRFSGLQFPNYSSELNVNALELDDSALYLCTSSTSRARTITDTQYFGPGTRLTVL.

By share, this clonotype counts as medium-sized. The V gene is TRBV5-4, the J gene TRBJ2-7, with D maybe TRBD2 (5 bases). With 4 bases removed from V and 6 bases from J, the gap between germline ends came to 17 bases. The CDR3 has 14 residues. CDR1 is SGHNT and CDR2 is YYREEE in the germline V gene (reference sequence). In nucleotides, the CDR3 is TGTGCCAGCAGCGAGGCGGACTGGGCCCCCGAGCAGTACTTC. Protein: CASSEADWAPEQYF. Drawing the rest from reference TRBV5-4 and TRBJ2-7, the complete variable domain is ETGVTQSPTHLIKTRGQQVTLRCSSQSGHNTVSWYQQALGQGPQFIFQYYREEENGRGNFPPRFSGLQFPNYSSELNVNALELDDSALYLCASSEADWAPEQYFGPGTRLTVT.

The chain employs TRBV28 and TRBJ1-5; 7 bases fit TRBD1. The ends lost 5 bases at V and 7 bases at J; junction bases unmatched: 8. The CDR3 runs 14 residues. The germline V gene encodes CDR1 MDHEN and CDR2 SYDVKM. CDR3 in DNA: TGTGCCAGCAGTACCACAGGGGCCACCCAGCCCCAGCATTTT. Translating gives CASSTTGATQPQHF.

The chain employs TRBV6-2 or TRBV6-3 and TRBJ2-3, with 12 bases that match TRBD2. The CDR3 is 16 amino acids. With V trimmed by 2 bases and J by 12 bases, 12 bases remained unmatched. The germline gives CDR1 MNHEY, CDR2 SVGEGT. The CDR3 DNA reads as TGTGCCAGCAGTTACCTAGCGGGAGGGCCGACAGATTCACAGTATTTT. Its protein product is CASSYLAGGPTDSQYF.

To note about this clonotype: A read error is likely, as this CDR3 ends without the conserved phenylalanine or tryptophan. The CDR3 DNA reads TGTACCAGCAGTCGGACCCAAGTAGTCCCCGGTCGGGCCTCTGGGGCCAACGTCCTGACTCTC. Residues: CTSSRTQVVPGRASGANVLTL. The chain carries TRBV12-3 or TRBV12-4 and TRBJ2-6; no definite D call. The CDR3 runs 21 residues.

Concerning this clonotype: The junction does not match germline at one end; this may be a read error. This chain joins TRBV6-1 and TRBJ1-1; tentatively, D is TRBD1 (5 bases). CDR1 is MNHNS and CDR2 is SASEGT in the germline V gene. This CDR3 contains 14 residues. Written as DNA, the CDR3 is TGTGCCAGCAGTGAAGGGGGGGTACACACTGGAGCTTTCTTT. This gives the protein CASSEGGVHTGAFF.

In regard to this clonotype: This CDR3 is missing its conserved last phenylalanine or tryptophan, likely due to a read error. The DNA is left out, because the CDR3 cannot be placed on it with certainty; the CDR3 is given as TCRdb lists it. This chain links TRBV5-4 with TRBJ2-1. Germline V gene sequence: CDR1 SGHNT, CDR2 YYREEE (reference sequence). The CDR3 has 14 residues if both end residues are counted. The CDR3 here is CASSLVSFNNEKFL.

For this clonotype: A junction end diverges from the germline sequence, so it may reflect a read error. This chain uses TRBV5-5 with TRBJ2-7; TRBD2 matches 10 bases. The CDR3 loop spans 20 amino acids. CDR1 is SGHKS, CDR2 YYEKEE, per germline (reference sequence). The CDR3: CACSLDWRLAGGRNGYEQHF. CDR3 bases: TGTGCCTGCAGCTTGGACTGGAGACTAGCGGGTGGGAGAAATGGCTACGAGCAGCATTTC.

V gene TRBV14 combines with J gene TRBJ1-6; the D gene is possibly TRBD1 (6 bases). The V end was cut by 8 bases, the J end by 7 bases, with 18 bases between. Germline V lookup: CDR1 SGHDN, CDR2 FVKESK. The CDR3 length is 15 residues. The CDR3 nucleotides read TGTGCCAGCGGCAACAGACAGGTGCAGAATTCACCCCTCCACTTT. Translating gives CASGNRQVQNSPLHF.